This T cell receptor (beta chain) was documented in a study of shared clonotypes between healthy human individuals. Study details: Three CD4 naive, three CD4 memory, two CD8 naive and one CD8 memory plate were used per donor. The study's findings and limits: Naive CD4 clonotypes overlapped across a handful of donors at roughly 5.1%.

Deep level was the assay's run setting. This table comes from immunoSEQ multiplex PCR, and its TCRdb copy is limited to in-frame clones, with some not included. Of millions of clones listed, about 95% are singletons. In regard to this clone: Its antigen is currently unknown.

This CDR3 is built from 11 residues. Germline lookup yields CDR1 LNHDA and CDR2 SQIVND (reference sequence). Trimming stripped 9 bases from V and 3 bases from J, with 8 bases between. It was CD45RO-negative cells, positively selected for CCR7, that made up naive CD8 cells, with terminally differentiated effector memory CD45RA+ cells excluded. This chain connects TRBV19 to TRBJ1-1; perhaps TRBD1 as D (5 bases). The sequencing input was naive CD8+ T cells sorted from blood. The clonotype was recovered from a man aged 18 to 30 in good health. The CDR3 is CASLGDTEAFF. In nucleotides, the CDR3 is TGTGCCAGCCTGGGGGACACTGAAGCTTTCTTT. Full variable domain (missing parts from reference TRBV19 and TRBJ1-1): DGGITQSPKYLFRKEGQNVTLSCEQNLNHDAMYWYRQDPGQGLRLIYYSQIVNDFQKGDIAEGYSVSREKKESFPLTVTSAQKNPTAFYLCASLGDTEAFFGQGTRLTVV.